A single sample gave rise to the 6 T cell receptor beta chains below, sequenced in a study of blood T cells in healthy people across ages. With a J-beta primer mix and a sample-barcoded 5' primer, a second PCR ran about 6 to 11 cycles. TCRdb reanalysed the 5' RACE reads using MiXCR and keeps one entry per CDR3 protein. This sample has 1.5 million to 2 million distinct CDR3 sequences, with around 50% found just once. The sample was blood. These receptors were collected from a woman in her thirties or forties in good health.

V gene TRBV7-2 combines with J gene TRBJ2-7, with D unclear. Germline CDR1 SGHTA, CDR2 FQGNSA. The germline V and J ends were trimmed by 2 bases and 0 bases, with 11 bases remaining between them. CDR3 size: 15 residues. This chain's CDR3 is CASSLKGQSSYEQYF. Written as DNA, the CDR3 is TGTGCCAGCAGCTTAAAGGGCCAGAGCTCCTACGAGCAGTACTTC.

This chain uses TRBV6-2 or TRBV6-3 with TRBJ2-3; D is possibly TRBD1 or TRBD2 (5 bases each). Trimming removed 2 bases from V and 8 bases from J, with 17 bases in between. In germline, CDR1 is MNHEY, CDR2 SVGEGT. This CDR3 region has 15 residues. The CDR3 nucleotides read TGTGCCAGCAGTTACAGGGCAGGGACGAAGGGTACGCAGTATTTT. This encodes CASSYRAGTKGTQYF.

In this sample, this clonotype turned up a few times. The V call is TRBV5-1, the J call TRBJ1-4; TRBD1 matches 7 bases. Germline V gene sequence: CDR1 SGHRS, CDR2 YFSETQ. The V gene end was trimmed by 5 bases and the J gene end by 7 bases; junction bases not matched to a gene: 11. CDR3 length: 15 amino acids. CDR3 amino acids: CASSRQQGSVEKLFF. Written as DNA, the CDR3 is TGCGCCAGCAGTAGACAACAGGGGTCGGTTGAAAAACTGTTTTTT.

The chain uses TRBV5-6 and TRBJ2-5; tentative D call: TRBD1 (7 bases). Near its end, the DNA agrees better with TRBJ2-7, so the J call may be wrong. CDR3 size: 15 residues. Germline V lookup: CDR1 SGHDT, CDR2 YYEEEE. The CDR3 bases are TGTGCCAGCAGCCTCCAGGGGGGCTTCCTCTACGAGCAGTACTTC. This sequence encodes CASSLQGGFLYEQYF.

This chain links TRBV6-5 with TRBJ1-2; 7 bases match TRBD1. V dropped 5 bases and J dropped 0; count of bases not matched to a gene: 6. Looked up from germline, CDR1 is MNHEY and CDR2 is SVGAGI. This CDR3 contains 15 residues. The CDR3 region has the DNA TGTGCCAGCAGTACGGGACAGTTCCCTAACTATGGCTACACCTTC. Protein product: CASSTGQFPNYGYTF.

This clonotype was counted between two and nine times. This rearrangement joins TRBV27 to TRBJ2-7; 7 bases are shared with TRBD1. Germline CDR1 MNHEY, CDR2 SMNVEV (reference sequence). The CDR3 contains 15 residues. Unmatched junction bases numbered 10, after V lost 6 bases and J lost 2 bases. The CDR3 sequence: CASRMGQGETYEQYF. CDR3 in DNA: TGTGCCAGCAGGATGGGGCAGGGGGAAACCTACGAGCAGTACTTC.